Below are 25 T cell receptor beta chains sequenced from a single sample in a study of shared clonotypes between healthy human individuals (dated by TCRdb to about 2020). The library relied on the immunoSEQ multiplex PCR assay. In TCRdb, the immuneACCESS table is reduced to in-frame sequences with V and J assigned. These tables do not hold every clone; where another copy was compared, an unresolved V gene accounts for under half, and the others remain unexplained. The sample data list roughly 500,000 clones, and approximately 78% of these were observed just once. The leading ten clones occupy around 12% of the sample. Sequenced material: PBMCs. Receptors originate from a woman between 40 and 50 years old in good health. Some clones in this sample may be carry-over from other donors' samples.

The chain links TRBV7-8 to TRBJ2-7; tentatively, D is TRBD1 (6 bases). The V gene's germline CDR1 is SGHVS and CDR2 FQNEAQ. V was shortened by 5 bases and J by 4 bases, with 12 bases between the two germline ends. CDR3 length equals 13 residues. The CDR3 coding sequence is TGTGCCAGCAGCACAAGGACAGTGTACGAGCAGTACTTC. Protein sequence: CASSTRTVYEQYF.

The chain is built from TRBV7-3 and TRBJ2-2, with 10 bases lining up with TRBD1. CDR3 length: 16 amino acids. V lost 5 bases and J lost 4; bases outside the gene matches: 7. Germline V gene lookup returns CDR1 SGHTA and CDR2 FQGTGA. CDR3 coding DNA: TGTGCCAGCAGCCCAGCAGGGACAGGGGTCACCGGGGAGCTGTTTTTT. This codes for CASSPAGTGVTGELFF.

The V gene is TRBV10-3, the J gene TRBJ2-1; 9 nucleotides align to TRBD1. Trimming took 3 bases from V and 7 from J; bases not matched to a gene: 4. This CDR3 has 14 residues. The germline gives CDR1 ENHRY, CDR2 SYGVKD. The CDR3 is CAISDWTGVNEQFF. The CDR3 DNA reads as TGTGCCATCAGTGACTGGACAGGGGTTAATGAGCAGTTCTTC.

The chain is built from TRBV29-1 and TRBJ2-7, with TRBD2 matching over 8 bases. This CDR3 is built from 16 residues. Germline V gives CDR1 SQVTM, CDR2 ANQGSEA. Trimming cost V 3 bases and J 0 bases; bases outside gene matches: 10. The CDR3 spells CSVDGGVSGSSYEQYF. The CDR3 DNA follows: TGCAGCGTTGACGGGGGGGTGAGCGGGAGCTCCTACGAGCAGTACTTC.

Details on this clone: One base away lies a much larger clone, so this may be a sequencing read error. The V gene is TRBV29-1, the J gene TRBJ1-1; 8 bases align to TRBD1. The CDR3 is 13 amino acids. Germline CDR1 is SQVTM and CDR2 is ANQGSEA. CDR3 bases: TGCGGCGCAGGACAGGGAATGAACACTGAAGCTTTCTTT. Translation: CGAGQGMNTEAFF.

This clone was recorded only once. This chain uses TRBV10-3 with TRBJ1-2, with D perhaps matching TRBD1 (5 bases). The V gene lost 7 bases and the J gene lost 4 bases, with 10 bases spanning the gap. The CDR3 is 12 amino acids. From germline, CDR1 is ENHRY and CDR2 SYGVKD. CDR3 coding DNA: TGTGCCATCAACTCCGGGACCTATGGCTACACCTTC. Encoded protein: CAINSGTYGYTF.

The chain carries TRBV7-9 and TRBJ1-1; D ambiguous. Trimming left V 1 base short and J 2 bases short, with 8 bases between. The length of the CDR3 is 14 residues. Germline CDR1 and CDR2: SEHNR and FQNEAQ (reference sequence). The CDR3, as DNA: TGTGCCAGCAGCTTAGTAGGCGCCAACACTGAAGCTTTCTTT. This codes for CASSLVGANTEAFF.

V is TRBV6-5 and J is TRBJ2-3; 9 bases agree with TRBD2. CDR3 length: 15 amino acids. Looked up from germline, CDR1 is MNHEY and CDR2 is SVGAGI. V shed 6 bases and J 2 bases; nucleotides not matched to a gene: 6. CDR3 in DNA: TGTGCCAGCAGCGTTAGCGGGAGAGACACAGATACGCAGTATTTT. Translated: CASSVSGRDTDTQYF.

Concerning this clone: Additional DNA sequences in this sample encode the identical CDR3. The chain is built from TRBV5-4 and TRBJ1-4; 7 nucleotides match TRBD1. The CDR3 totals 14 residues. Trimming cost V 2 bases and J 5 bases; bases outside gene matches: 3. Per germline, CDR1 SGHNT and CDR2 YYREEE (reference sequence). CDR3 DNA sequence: TGTGCCAGCAGCTTAGGGACAGCAAATGAAAAACTGTTTTTT. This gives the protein CASSLGTANEKLFF.

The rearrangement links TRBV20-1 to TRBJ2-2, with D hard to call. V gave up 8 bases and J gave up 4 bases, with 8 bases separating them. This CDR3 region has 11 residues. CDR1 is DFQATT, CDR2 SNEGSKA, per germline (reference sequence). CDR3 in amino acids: CSTPGTGELFF. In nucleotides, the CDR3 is TGCAGTACACCGGGCACCGGGGAGCTGTTTTTT.

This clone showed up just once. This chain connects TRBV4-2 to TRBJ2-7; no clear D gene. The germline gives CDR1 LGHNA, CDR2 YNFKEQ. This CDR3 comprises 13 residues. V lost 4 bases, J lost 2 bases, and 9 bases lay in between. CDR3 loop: CASSPNGPYEQYF. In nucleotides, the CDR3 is TGTGCCAGCAGCCCGAATGGCCCCTACGAGCAGTACTTC.

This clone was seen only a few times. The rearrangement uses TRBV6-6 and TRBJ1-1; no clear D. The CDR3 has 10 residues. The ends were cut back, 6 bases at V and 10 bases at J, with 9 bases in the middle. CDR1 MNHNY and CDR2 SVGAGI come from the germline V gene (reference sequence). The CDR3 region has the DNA TGTGCCAGCAGCCCCAGAGGAGCTTTCTTT. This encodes CASSPRGAFF.

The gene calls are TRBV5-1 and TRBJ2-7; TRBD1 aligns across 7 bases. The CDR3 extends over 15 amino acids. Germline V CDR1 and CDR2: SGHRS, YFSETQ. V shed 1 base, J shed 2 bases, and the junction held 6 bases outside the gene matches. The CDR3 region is CASSLLGTDPYEQYF. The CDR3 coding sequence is TGCGCCAGCAGCTTGCTCGGGACAGATCCCTACGAGCAGTACTTC.

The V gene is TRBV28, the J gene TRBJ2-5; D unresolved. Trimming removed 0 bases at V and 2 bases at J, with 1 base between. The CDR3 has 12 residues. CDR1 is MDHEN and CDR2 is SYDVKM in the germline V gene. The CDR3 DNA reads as TGTGCCAGCAGTTTATGGCAAGAGACCCAGTACTTC. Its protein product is CASSLWQETQYF.

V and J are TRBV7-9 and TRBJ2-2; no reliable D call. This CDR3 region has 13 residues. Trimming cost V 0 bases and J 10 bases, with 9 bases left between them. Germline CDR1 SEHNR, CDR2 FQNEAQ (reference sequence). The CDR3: CASSLAGLTELFF. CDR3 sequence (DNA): TGTGCCAGCAGCTTAGCGGGCCTCACGGAGCTGTTTTTT.

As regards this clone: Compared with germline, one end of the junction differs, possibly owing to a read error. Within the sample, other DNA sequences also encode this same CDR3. The CDR3 DNA is TGCGCCAGCAGCCCAACAGGAATCCCTAATTATGGCTACACCTTC. It encodes CASSPTGIPNYGYTF. The chain is built from TRBV4-1 and TRBJ1-2, with D possibly TRBD1 on 5 matching bases. The CDR3 consists of 15 residues. CDR1 MGHRA and CDR2 YSYEKL come from the germline V gene.

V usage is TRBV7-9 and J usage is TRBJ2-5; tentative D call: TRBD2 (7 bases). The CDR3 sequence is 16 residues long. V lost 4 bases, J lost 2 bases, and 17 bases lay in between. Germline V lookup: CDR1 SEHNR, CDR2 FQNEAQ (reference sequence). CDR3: CASSSRGGSTQETQYF. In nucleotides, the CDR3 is TGTGCCAGCAGCTCGAGGGGGGGGTCTACGCAAGAGACCCAGTACTTC.

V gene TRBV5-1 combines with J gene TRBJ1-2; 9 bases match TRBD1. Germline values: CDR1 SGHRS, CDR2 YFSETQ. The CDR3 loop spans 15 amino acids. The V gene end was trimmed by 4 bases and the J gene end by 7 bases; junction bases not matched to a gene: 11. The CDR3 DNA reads TGCGCCAGCAGCATAACAGGGGGCTCGACGGGTGGCTACACCTTC. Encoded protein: CASSITGGSTGGYTF.

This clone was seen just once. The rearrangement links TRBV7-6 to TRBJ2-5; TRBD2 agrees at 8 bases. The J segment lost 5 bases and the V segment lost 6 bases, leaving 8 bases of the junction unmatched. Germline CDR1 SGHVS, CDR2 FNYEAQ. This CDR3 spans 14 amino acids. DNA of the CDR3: TGTGCCAGCAGTTTTAGCGGGATAGTGGAGACCCAGTACTTC. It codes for CASSFSGIVETQYF.

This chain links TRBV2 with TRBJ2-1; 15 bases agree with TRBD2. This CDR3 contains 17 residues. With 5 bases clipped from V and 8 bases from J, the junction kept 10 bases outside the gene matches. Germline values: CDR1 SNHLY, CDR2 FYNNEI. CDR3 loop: CASSRQPGLAGGYEQFF. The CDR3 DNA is TGTGCCAGCAGTAGGCAGCCGGGACTAGCGGGAGGTTATGAGCAGTTCTTC. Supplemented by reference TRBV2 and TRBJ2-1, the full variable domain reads EPEVTQTPSHQVTQMGQEVILRCVPISNHLYFYWYRQILGQKVEFLVSFYNNEISEKSEIFDDQFSVERPDGSNFTLKIRSTKLEDSAMYFCASSRQPGLAGGYEQFFGPGTRLTVL.

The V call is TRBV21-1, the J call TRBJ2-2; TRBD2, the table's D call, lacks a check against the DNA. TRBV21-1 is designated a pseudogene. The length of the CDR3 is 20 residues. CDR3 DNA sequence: TGTGCCAGCAGCACCAGGGGATGTGGGACTAGCGGGAGCCGGACCGGGGAGCTGTTTTTT. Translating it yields CASSTRGCGTSGSRTGELFF.

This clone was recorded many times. CDR3: CASTRTGVLGQPQHF. The CDR3 DNA reads TGCGCCAGCACCCGAACCGGGGTTCTGGGTCAGCCCCAGCATTTT. This chain links TRBV4-1 with TRBJ1-5, with D unresolved. This CDR3 is 15 amino acids long. From germline, CDR1 is MGHRA and CDR2 YSYEKL. V gave up 7 bases and J gave up 6 bases, with 19 bases separating them.

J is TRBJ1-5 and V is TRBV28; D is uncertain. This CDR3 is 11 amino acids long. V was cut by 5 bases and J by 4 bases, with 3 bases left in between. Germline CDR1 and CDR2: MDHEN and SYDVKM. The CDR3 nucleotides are TGTGCCAGCAGTAATAATCAGCCCCAGCATTTT. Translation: CASSNNQPQHF.

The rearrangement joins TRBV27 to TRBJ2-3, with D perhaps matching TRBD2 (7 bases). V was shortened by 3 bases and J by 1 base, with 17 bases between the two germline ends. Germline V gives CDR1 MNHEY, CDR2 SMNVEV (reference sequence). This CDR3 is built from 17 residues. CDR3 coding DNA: TGTGCCAGCAGTTTTGGGATAAGGGGGAGGGGCACAGATACGCAGTATTTT. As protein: CASSFGIRGRGTDTQYF.

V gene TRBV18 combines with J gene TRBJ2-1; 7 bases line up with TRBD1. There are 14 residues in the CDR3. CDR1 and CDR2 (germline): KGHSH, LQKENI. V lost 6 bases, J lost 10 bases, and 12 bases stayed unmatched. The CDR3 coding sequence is TGTGCCAGCTCCTCACAGGGGACCGGAGACGAGCAGTTCTTC. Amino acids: CASSSQGTGDEQFF.